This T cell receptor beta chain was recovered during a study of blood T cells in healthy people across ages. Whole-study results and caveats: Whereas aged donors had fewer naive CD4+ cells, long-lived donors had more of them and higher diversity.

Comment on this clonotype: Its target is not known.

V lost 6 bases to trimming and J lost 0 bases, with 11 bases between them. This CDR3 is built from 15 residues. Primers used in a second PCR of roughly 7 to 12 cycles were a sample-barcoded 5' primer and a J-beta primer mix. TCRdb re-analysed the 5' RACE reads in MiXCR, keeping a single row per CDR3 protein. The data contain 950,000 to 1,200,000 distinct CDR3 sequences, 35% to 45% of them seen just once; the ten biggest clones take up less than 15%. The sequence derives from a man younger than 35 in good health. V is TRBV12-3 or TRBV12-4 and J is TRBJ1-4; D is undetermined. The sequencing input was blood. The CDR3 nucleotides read TGTGCCAGCAGCACCGACCAGGCAACTAATGAAAAACTGTTTTTT. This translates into CASSTDQATNEKLFF.